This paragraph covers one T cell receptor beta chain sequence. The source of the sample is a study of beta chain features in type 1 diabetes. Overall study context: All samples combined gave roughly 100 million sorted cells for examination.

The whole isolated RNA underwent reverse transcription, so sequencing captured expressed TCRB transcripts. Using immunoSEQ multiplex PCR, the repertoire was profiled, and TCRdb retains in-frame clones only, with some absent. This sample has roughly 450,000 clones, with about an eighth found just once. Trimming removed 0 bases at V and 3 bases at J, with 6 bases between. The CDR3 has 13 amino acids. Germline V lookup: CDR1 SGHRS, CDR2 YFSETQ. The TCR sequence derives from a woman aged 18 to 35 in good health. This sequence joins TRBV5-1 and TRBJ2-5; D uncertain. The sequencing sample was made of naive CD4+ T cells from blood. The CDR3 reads CASSLAVKETQYF. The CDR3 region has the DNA TGCGCCAGCAGCTTGGCCGTCAAAGAGACCCAGTACTTC.